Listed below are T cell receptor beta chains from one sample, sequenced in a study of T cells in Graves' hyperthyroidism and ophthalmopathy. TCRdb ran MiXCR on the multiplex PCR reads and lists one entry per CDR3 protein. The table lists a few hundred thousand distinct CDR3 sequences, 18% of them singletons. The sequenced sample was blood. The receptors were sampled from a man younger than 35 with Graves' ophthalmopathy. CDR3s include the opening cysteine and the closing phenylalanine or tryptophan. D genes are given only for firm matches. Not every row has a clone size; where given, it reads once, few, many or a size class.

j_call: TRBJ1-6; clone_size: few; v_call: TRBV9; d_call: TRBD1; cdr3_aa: CASSGTTGGGSPLHF; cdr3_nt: TGTGCCAGCAGCGGCACCACAGGGGGAGGCTCACCCCTCCACTTT
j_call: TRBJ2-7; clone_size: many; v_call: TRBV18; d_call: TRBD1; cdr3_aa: CASSQTGGSEQYF; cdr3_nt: TGTGCCAGCTCGCAGACAGGGGGCTCCGAGCAGTACTTC
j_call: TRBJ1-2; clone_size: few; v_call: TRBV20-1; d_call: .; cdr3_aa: CSAREGRVGGYTF; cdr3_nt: TGCAGTGCTAGAGAGGGGAGGGTTGGTGGCTACACCTTC
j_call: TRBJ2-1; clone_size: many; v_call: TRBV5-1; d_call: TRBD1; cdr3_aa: CASSFRRGQGEQFF; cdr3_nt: TGCGCCAGCAGCTTCCGAAGGGGGCAGGGTGAGCAGTTCTTC
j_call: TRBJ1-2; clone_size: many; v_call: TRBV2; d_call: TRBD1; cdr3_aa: CASSYRGDGYTF; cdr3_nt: TGTGCCAGCAGTTACAGGGGTGATGGCTACACCTTC
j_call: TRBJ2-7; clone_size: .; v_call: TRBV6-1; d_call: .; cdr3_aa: CASSWGGPGVEQYF; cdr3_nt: TGTGCCAGCAGTTGGGGGGGGCCGGGGGTCGAGCAGTACTTC
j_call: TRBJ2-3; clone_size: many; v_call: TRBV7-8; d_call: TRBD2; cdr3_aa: CSTRGLAGSTDTQYF; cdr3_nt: TGCAGCACGCGGGGACTAGCGGGGTCCACAGATACGCAGTATTTT
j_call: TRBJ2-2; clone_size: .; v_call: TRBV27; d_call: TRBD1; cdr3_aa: CASSWDRDRENTGELFF; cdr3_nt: TGTGCCAGCAGTTGGGACCGGGACAGGGAAAACACCGGGGAGCTGTTTTTT
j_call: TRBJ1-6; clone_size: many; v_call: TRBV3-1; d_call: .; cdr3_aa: CASSQGGPDNSPLHF; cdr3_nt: TGTGCCAGCAGCCAAGGGGGACCAGATAATTCACCCCTCCACTTT
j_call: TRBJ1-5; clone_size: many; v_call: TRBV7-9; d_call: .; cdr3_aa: CASSLDQFNQPQHF; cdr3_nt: TGTGCCAGCAGCTTAGACCAGTTCAATCAGCCCCAGCATTTT
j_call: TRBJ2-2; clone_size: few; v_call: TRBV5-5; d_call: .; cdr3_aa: CASSYDRPGRTGELFF; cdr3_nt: TGTGCCAGCAGCTACGACAGGCCTGGACGCACCGGGGAGCTGTTTTTT
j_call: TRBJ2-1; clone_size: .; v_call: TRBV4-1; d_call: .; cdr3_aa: CASREAGASYNEQFF; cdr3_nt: TGCGCCAGCAGGGAGGCGGGGGCCTCCTACAATGAGCAGTTCTTC
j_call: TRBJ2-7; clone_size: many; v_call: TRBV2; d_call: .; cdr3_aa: CASSEVDGETAEQYF; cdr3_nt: TGTGCCAGCAGTGAAGTGGACGGGGAAACGGCGGAGCAGTACTTC
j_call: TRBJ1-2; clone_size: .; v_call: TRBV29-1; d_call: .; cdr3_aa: CSVEGGSTYGYTF; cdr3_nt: TGCAGCGTCGAAGGGGGATCTACTTATGGCTACACCTTC
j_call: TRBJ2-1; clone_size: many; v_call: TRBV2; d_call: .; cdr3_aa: CASSEQGSYNEQFF; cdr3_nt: TGTGCCAGCAGTGAACAGGGCTCCTACAATGAGCAGTTCTTC
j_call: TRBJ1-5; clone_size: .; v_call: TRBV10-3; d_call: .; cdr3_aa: CASSEGYTYSNQPQHF; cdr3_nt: TGTGCCAGCAGTGAAGGTTACACCTATAGCAATCAGCCCCAGCATTTT
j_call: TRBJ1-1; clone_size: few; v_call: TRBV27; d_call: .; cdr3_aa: CASSGQGWRTEAFF; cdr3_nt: TGTGCCAGCAGTGGCCAGGGGTGGAGGACTGAAGCTTTCTTT
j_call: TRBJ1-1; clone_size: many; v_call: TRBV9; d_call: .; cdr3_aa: CASSVWANTEAFF; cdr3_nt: TGTGCCAGCAGCGTATGGGCGAACACTGAAGCTTTCTTT
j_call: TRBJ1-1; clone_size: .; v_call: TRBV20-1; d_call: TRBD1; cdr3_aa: CSARTGGATEAFF; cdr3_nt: TGCAGTGCCCGGACAGGGGGCGCGACTGAAGCTTTCTTT
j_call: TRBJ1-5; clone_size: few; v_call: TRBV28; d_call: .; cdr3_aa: CASSLNDYQPQHF; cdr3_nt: TGTGCCAGCAGTTTAAACGATTATCAGCCCCAGCATTTT
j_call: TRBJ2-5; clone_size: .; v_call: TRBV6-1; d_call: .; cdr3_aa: CASSVPGSQETQYF; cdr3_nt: TGTGCCAGCAGTGTACCGGGGAGCCAAGAGACCCAGTACTTC
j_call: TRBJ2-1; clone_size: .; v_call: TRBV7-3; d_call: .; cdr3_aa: CASSTGHRGSYNEQFF; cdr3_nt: TGTGCCAGCAGCACCGGACACCGGGGCTCCTACAATGAGCAGTTCTTC
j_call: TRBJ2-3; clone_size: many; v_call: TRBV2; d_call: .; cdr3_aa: CASSEGRRDTQYF; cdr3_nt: TGTGCCAGCAGTGAAGGAAGGCGCGATACGCAGTATTTT
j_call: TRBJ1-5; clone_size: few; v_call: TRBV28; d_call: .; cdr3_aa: CASSLHGLNQPQHF; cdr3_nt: TGTGCCAGCAGTTTACACGGACTCAATCAGCCCCAGCATTTT
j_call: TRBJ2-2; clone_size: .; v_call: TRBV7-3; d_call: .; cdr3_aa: CASSLDYSNTGELFF; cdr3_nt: TGTGCCAGCAGCTTGGACTACTCGAACACCGGGGAGCTGTTTTTT
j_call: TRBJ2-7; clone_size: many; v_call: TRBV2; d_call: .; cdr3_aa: CASSEAAFVHEQYF; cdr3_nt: TGTGCCAGCAGTGAAGCCGCTTTCGTCCACGAGCAGTACTTC
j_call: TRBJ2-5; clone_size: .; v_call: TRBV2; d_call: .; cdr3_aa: CASRDQGQETQYF; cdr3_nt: TGTGCCAGCAGAGATCAGGGGCAAGAGACCCAGTACTTC
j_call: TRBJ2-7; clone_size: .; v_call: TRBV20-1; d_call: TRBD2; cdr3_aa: CSPTMSGRAYEQYF; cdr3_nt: TGCAGTCCCACAATGAGCGGGAGGGCCTACGAGCAGTACTTC
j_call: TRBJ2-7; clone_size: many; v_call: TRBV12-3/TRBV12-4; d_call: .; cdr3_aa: CASSMGPYEQYF; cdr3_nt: TGTGCCAGCAGTATGGGTCCTTACGAGCAGTACTTC